One sample yielded the 27 T cell receptor beta chains listed below, sequenced in a study of cytomegalovirus exposure and HLA in healthy donors. PCR was performed using 60 Vbeta and 13 Jbeta primers. The protocol was immunoSEQ multiplex PCR, while the TCRdb copy is restricted to in-frame clones and leaves out a portion. The table lists around 140,000 clones, 70% to 85% of them singletons. The sample was PBMCs. These receptors were collected from a man aged 35-49 years in good health and CMV-seronegative.

The V gene is TRBV13, the J gene TRBJ2-5; 12 nucleotides line up with TRBD2. The CDR3 is made up of 16 amino acids. Germline V gene data show CDR1 as PRHDT and CDR2 as FYEKMQ (reference sequence). J lost 1 base, V lost 5 bases, and 5 bases had no gene match. This chain's CDR3 is CASSAPGLAGQETQYF. The CDR3 region has the DNA TGTGCCAGCAGCGCCCCGGGACTAGCGGGCCAAGAGACCCAGTACTTC.

This clone was detected only a few times. V usage is TRBV28 and J usage is TRBJ2-7, with TRBD1 matching 11 bases. J gave up 7 bases and V 6 bases, and 11 bases lay outside the gene matches. CDR3 size: 15 residues. Looked up from germline, CDR1 is MDHEN and CDR2 is SYDVKM. CDR3 sequence: CASRTPGQGGEEQYF. DNA of the CDR3: TGTGCCAGCAGGACGCCGGGACAGGGGGGCGAAGAGCAGTACTTC.

The J gene is TRBJ2-7, the V gene TRBV9; D is possibly TRBD2 (6 bases). V dropped 3 bases and J dropped 2 bases, with 12 bases sitting between them. This CDR3 contains 14 residues. Germline loops: CDR1 SGDLS, CDR2 YYNGEE. DNA for the CDR3: TGTGCCAGCAGCGCCGTTAGCGGTGCCTACGAGCAGTACTTC. Translating it yields CASSAVSGAYEQYF.

The rearrangement links TRBV7-2 to TRBJ1-2; TRBD1 aligns across 7 bases. Germline V gives CDR1 SGHTA, CDR2 FQGNSA. Unmatched junction bases numbered 4, after V lost 1 base and J lost 2 bases. CDR3 length: 15 residues. CDR3 protein: CASSLGGRGNYGYTF. In nucleotides, the CDR3 is TGTGCCAGCAGCTTAGGAGGCAGGGGGAACTATGGCTACACCTTC.

This chain links TRBV27 with TRBJ2-2; a weak D match, TRBD1 (6 bases). Germline CDR1 and CDR2: MNHEY and SMNVEV (reference sequence). The CDR3 sequence is 15 residues long. V lost 4 bases and J 7 bases, leaving 16 bases between the germline ends. This CDR3 reads CASSSGTKGGGELFF. DNA of the CDR3: TGTGCCAGCAGTTCCGGGACAAAGGGTGGCGGGGAGCTGTTTTTT.

J is TRBJ1-5 and V is TRBV19; possible D gene TRBD1, 6 bases. This CDR3 region has 15 residues. Trimming stripped 6 bases from V and 2 bases from J, with 14 bases between. Germline CDR1 reads LNHDA; CDR2 reads SQIVND (reference sequence). For the CDR3, the DNA is TGTGCCAGTAGCTCGGGGGGCGGCGGCAATCAGCCCCAGCATTTT. This gives the protein CASSSGGGGNQPQHF.

This clone is a singleton in its sample. J is TRBJ2-5 and V is TRBV7-9; 9 bases match TRBD2. With V trimmed by 3 bases and J by 0 bases, 8 bases remained unmatched. CDR1 and CDR2 (germline): SEHNR, FQNEAQ (reference sequence). The CDR3 is 17 amino acids. The DNA for the CDR3 is TGTGCCAGCAGCTTTATAGCTAGCGGGACGTACCAAGAGACCCAGTACTTC. Protein product: CASSFIASGTYQETQYF.

The chain joins TRBV29-1 to TRBJ2-7, with D perhaps matching TRBD1 (5 bases). Germline loops: CDR1 SQVTM, CDR2 ANQGSEA. Deletions cut 6 bases from V and 2 bases from J, with 17 bases between. This CDR3 has 14 residues. DNA of the CDR3: TGCAGCGTAAGGGGTGGCCGACCAACCTACGAGCAGTACTTC. Translation gives CSVRGGRPTYEQYF.

This clone was recorded a few times. V gene TRBV10-3 combines with J gene TRBJ2-5, with D hard to call. Trimming stripped 6 bases from V and 0 bases from J, with 8 bases between. Per germline, CDR1 ENHRY and CDR2 SYGVKD. The CDR3 covers 13 residues. The CDR3, as DNA: TGTGCCATCAGGACACAGTACCAAGAGACCCAGTACTTC. It encodes CAIRTQYQETQYF.

V usage is TRBV7-3 and J usage is TRBJ2-3, with D hard to call. CDR3 size: 15 residues. V lost 2 bases to trimming and J lost 5 bases, with 14 bases between them. Germline CDR1 is SGHTA and CDR2 is FQGTGA. The CDR3 protein is CASSLLARVGDTQYF. Written as DNA, the CDR3 is TGTGCCAGCAGCTTATTAGCTCGGGTGGGAGATACGCAGTATTTT.

This sequence joins TRBV4-2 and TRBJ2-2; TRBD1 agrees at 8 bases. There are 21 residues in the CDR3. V lost 0 bases, J lost 1 base, and 16 bases stayed unmatched. Per germline, CDR1 LGHNA and CDR2 YNFKEQ. The CDR3 spells CASSQDLGQGYSSRNTGELFF. In DNA form, the CDR3 reads TGTGCCAGCAGCCAAGATCTTGGACAGGGTTACTCGAGCAGGAACACCGGGGAGCTGTTTTTT.

Only a few counts were recorded for this clone. This chain joins TRBV7-2 and TRBJ1-2; 11 nucleotides line up with TRBD1. Germline V gene lookup returns CDR1 SGHTA and CDR2 FQGNSA. The length of the CDR3 is 17 residues. The junction had 8 bases not matched to a gene; V was cut back by 5 bases and J by 0 bases. This CDR3 is CASSPGQGAWSNYGYTF. CDR3 coding DNA: TGTGCCAGCAGCCCAGGACAGGGGGCATGGTCTAACTATGGCTACACCTTC. The complete variable domain, with remaining parts taken from reference TRBV7-2 and TRBJ1-2, reads GAGVSQSPSNKVTEKGKDVELRCDPISGHTALYWYRQSLGQGLEFLIYFQGNSAPDKSGLPSDRFSAERTGGSVSTLTIQRTQQEDSAVYLCASSPGQGAWSNYGYTFGSGTRLTVV.

The V and J genes are TRBV4-2 and TRBJ1-4, with 10 bases lining up with TRBD1. CDR3 length equals 15 residues. Germline CDR1 and CDR2: LGHNA and YNFKEQ. J gave up 5 bases and V 4 bases, and 4 bases lay outside the gene matches. The CDR3: CASSRPGQGNEKLFF. The CDR3 DNA follows: TGTGCCAGCAGCCGTCCGGGACAGGGGAATGAAAAACTGTTTTTT.

For this clone: The germline gene is not matched at one end of the junction; a read error may be the cause. The same CDR3 can be traced to other DNA sequences in this sample. The chain couples TRBV28 to TRBJ1-2; 7 nucleotides agree with TRBD1. The CDR3 is 16 amino acids. Germline V CDR1 and CDR2: MDHEN, SYDVKM. The CDR3 reads CASSSTTGSSLYGYTF. The CDR3 nucleotides read TGTGCCAGCAGTAGCACGACAGGGTCTTCTCTCTATGGCTACACTTTC.

The chain recombines TRBV5-5 with TRBJ2-7, with TRBD2 identical over 7 bases. CDR3 length: 13 residues. The V gene's germline CDR1 is SGHKS and CDR2 YYEKEE (reference sequence). The trim removed 4 bases at V and 4 bases at J, leaving 5 bases unmatched. The CDR3 DNA reads as TGTGCCAGCAGCAGGGAGGGAACATACGAGCAGTACTTC. It is translated as CASSREGTYEQYF. Using reference TRBV5-5 and TRBJ2-7 for the parts outside the CDR3, the full variable domain is DAGVTQSPTHLIKTRGQQVTLRCSPISGHKSVSWYQQVLGQGPQFIFQYYEKEERGRGNFPDRFSARQFPNYSSELNVNALLLGDSALYLCASSREGTYEQYFGPGTRLTVT.

This clone appeared a few times. The chain carries TRBV19 and TRBJ2-1; tentative D call: TRBD1 (7 bases). CDR3 length: 18 residues. Trimming shortened V by 1 base and J by 4 bases, and 20 bases separated the two germline ends. Germline V lookup: CDR1 LNHDA, CDR2 SQIVND (reference sequence). Here the CDR3 DNA reads TGTGCCAGTAGTATAGGAGGGGGCGGGAACACACAATACAATGAGCAGTTCTTC. Translation gives CASSIGGGGNTQYNEQFF.

DNA of the CDR3: TGTGCCAGCAGGGGTGAGGGGGCCTACGAGCAGTACTTC. Translating it yields CASRGEGAYEQYF. J is TRBJ2-7 and V is TRBV28; D may be TRBD1 (6 bases). This CDR3 comprises 13 residues. The germline V and J ends were trimmed by 6 bases and 2 bases, with 11 bases remaining between them. Per germline, CDR1 MDHEN and CDR2 SYDVKM.

This chain connects TRBV7-8 to TRBJ2-5; D gene uncertain. V lost 1 base to trimming and J lost 2 bases, with 8 bases between them. The CDR3 totals 14 residues. The germline CDR1 and CDR2 sequences are SGHVS and FQNEAQ. As DNA, the CDR3 is TGTGCCAGCAGCTTAGGGTCGCGTCAAGAGACCCAGTACTTC. Protein: CASSLGSRQETQYF. Full variable domain (outside the CDR3, taken from reference TRBV7-8 and TRBJ2-5): GAGVSQSPRYKVAKRGQDVALRCDPISGHVSLFWYQQALGQGPEFLTYFQNEAQLDKSGLPSDRFFAERPEGSVSTLKIQRTQQEDSAVYLCASSLGSRQETQYFGPGTRLLVL.

This clone was seen only once. The V gene is TRBV5-8, the J gene TRBJ1-5, with D possibly TRBD1 on 6 matching bases. The V end lost 4 bases, the J end lost 3 bases, and 14 bases lay between the germline ends. This CDR3 is built from 15 residues. Germline V CDR1 and CDR2: SGHTS, YDEGEE. As DNA, the CDR3 is TGTGCCAGCAGCCCAGGGGCCGGGAACAATCAGCCCCAGCATTTT. It is translated as CASSPGAGNNQPQHF.

CDR3 DNA sequence: TGTGCCTGGAGTTCCGGGACAGGCAATCAGCCCCAGCATTTT. This encodes CAWSSGTGNQPQHF. V and J are TRBV30 and TRBJ1-5; 7 bases match TRBD1. Germline CDR1 and CDR2: GTSNPN and SVGIG (reference sequence). This CDR3 is 14 amino acids long. Trimming cost V 2 bases and J 2 bases; bases outside gene matches: 3.

This clone appeared once. This rearrangement joins TRBV28 to TRBJ1-3; 7 bases map to TRBD1. The germline gives CDR1 MDHEN, CDR2 SYDVKM. This CDR3 contains 14 residues. The junction had 9 bases not matched to a gene; V was cut back by 6 bases and J by 7 bases. The CDR3: CASSPDRITNTIYF. CDR3 DNA: TGTGCCAGCAGCCCGGACAGGATTACGAACACCATATATTTT.

CDR3 region: CASSLLGDTEAFF. For the CDR3, the DNA is TGTGCCAGCAGCTTGCTCGGGGACACTGAAGCTTTCTTT. The chain joins TRBV5-6 to TRBJ1-1; D gene ambiguous. The CDR3 covers 13 residues. The germline CDR1 and CDR2 sequences are SGHDT and YYEEEE. With 1 base removed from V and 3 bases from J, the gap between germline ends came to 7 bases.

This chain connects TRBV6-5 to TRBJ2-5, with a tentative D call TRBD1 (6 bases). From germline, CDR1 is MNHEY and CDR2 SVGAGI. This CDR3 is 15 amino acids long. V dropped 3 bases and J dropped 0 bases, with 11 bases sitting between them. In nucleotides, the CDR3 is TGTGCCAGCAGTTATACAGGGAACTACCAAGAGACCCAGTACTTC. Its translation: CASSYTGNYQETQYF.

This clone was observed a handful of times. A junction boundary mismatches the germline segment, possibly from a read error. V is TRBV30 and J is TRBJ2-7; D remains ambiguous. Germline V gene sequence: CDR1 GTSNPN, CDR2 SVGIG (reference sequence). This CDR3 has 15 residues. The CDR3 DNA sequence: TGTGCCTGGAGATTTTCGTCAGAAGCGATCTACGGGCAGTACTTC. Its translation is CAWRFSSEAIYGQYF. Using reference TRBV30 and TRBJ2-7 for the parts outside the CDR3, the full variable domain is SQTIHQWPATLVQPVGSPLSLECTVEGTSNPNLYWYRQAAGRGLQLLFYSVGIGQISSEVPQNLSASRPQDRQFILSSKKLLLSDSGFYLCAWRFSSEAIYGQYFGPGTRLTVT.

Comments on this clone: The sample carries other DNA sequences with the same CDR3. This chain links TRBV5-1 with TRBJ2-7; 14 bases line up with TRBD2. The J segment lost 4 bases and the V segment lost 0 bases, leaving 3 bases of the junction unmatched. The length of the CDR3 is 16 residues. Germline CDR1 and CDR2: SGHRS and YFSETQ. DNA for the CDR3: TGCGCCAGCAGCTTGGGACTAGCGGGAGGGGGGTACGAGCAGTACTTC. Translating it yields CASSLGLAGGGYEQYF. The complete variable domain, with remaining parts taken from reference TRBV5-1 and TRBJ2-7, reads KAGVTQTPRYLIKTRGQQVTLSCSPISGHRSVSWYQQTPGQGLQFLFEYFSETQRNKGNFPGRFSGRQFSNSRSEMNVSTLELGDSALYLCASSLGLAGGGYEQYFGPGTRLTVT.

The CDR3 protein is CASRTVYGNTIYF. As DNA, the CDR3 is TGTGCCAGCAGAACGGTATACGGAAACACCATATATTTT. J is TRBJ1-3 and V is TRBV6-5; D not resolved. V lost 6 bases, J lost 4 bases, and 10 bases lay in between. The CDR3 covers 13 residues. Germline CDR1 MNHEY, CDR2 SVGAGI.

The chain has TRBV6-1 and TRBJ2-7; 10 positions match TRBD1. There are 15 residues in the CDR3. With V trimmed by 5 bases and J by 7 bases, 11 bases remained unmatched. Germline V gene data show CDR1 as MNHNS and CDR2 as SASEGT. In DNA form, the CDR3 reads TGTGCCAGCAGTACGTCCGGGACAGGGGTTCGTGAGCAGTACTTC. This gives the protein CASSTSGTGVREQYF.